This TCR beta chain stems from a study of CD8 T cells in Susac syndrome. TCR beta from blood CD8+ and CD4+ T cells was sequenced. Random hexamers were used to reverse transcribe 0.5 to 1 ug of RNA. TCR beta CDR3 was amplified by immunoSEQ covering 54 Vbeta and 13 Jbeta. TCRdb processed the immunoSEQ multiplex PCR reads anew with MiXCR; each CDR3 protein has one entry. The sample lists approximately 210,000 distinct CDR3 sequences, 95% occurring once. This receptor was obtained from a human donor with multiple sclerosis. The sample was CD4+ T cells from PBMCs.

The CDR3 DNA reads TGCAGCGTTGCCGAAGTCCCTAATGAAAAACTGTTTTTT. It encodes CSVAEVPNEKLFF. This rearrangement joins TRBV29-1 to TRBJ1-4; no definite D call. The CDR3 contains 13 residues. With 4 bases removed from V and 3 bases from J, the gap between germline ends came to 9 bases. Per the germline V gene, CDR1 is SQVTM and CDR2 is ANQGSEA.